These 7 T cell receptor beta chains were all obtained from the same sample, sequenced in a study of cytomegalovirus exposure and HLA in healthy donors. The PCR made use of 60 Vbeta and 13 Jbeta primers. Sequencing was performed with immunoSEQ multiplex PCR; in TCRdb, only in-frame clones are kept and a portion is missing. This table has about 140,000 clones, 78% appearing once. Sequencing was performed on PBMCs. These receptors originate from a female donor in good health and CMV-seronegative.

The rearrangement links TRBV18 to TRBJ2-2; TRBD1 matches at 12 bases. The CDR3 length is 16 residues. Germline values: CDR1 KGHSH, CDR2 LQKENI. Losses at the gene ends were 6 bases for V and 4 bases for J; bases not matched to a gene: 6. This CDR3 is CASSGTGGESTGELFF. The CDR3 DNA follows: TGTGCCAGCTCCGGGACAGGGGGCGAATCCACCGGGGAGCTGTTTTTT. Using reference TRBV18 and TRBJ2-2 for the parts outside the CDR3, the full variable domain is NAGVMQNPRHLVRRRGQEARLRCSPMKGHSHVYWYRQLPEEGLKFMVYLQKENIIDESGMPKERFSAEFPKEGPSILRIQQVVRGDSAAYFCASSGTGGESTGELFFGEGSRLTVL.

The DNA for the CDR3 is TGTGCCAGCAGCTTAGGGGTAGCGGGAGGCTACAATGAGCAGTTCTTC. Its protein is CASSLGVAGGYNEQFF. The J gene is TRBJ2-1, the V gene TRBV7-9; TRBD2 matches 10 bases. The CDR3 has 16 residues. CDR1 and CDR2 (germline): SEHNR, FQNEAQ (reference sequence). The ends lost 1 base at V and 3 bases at J; junction bases unmatched: 3.

This clone occurred a few times. The chain employs TRBV19 and TRBJ2-7; TRBD1 matches 7 bases. Germline CDR1 reads LNHDA; CDR2 reads SQIVND (reference sequence). The CDR3 sequence is 13 residues long. J was trimmed by 2 bases and V by 5 bases; bases with no gene match: 3. CDR3 loop: CASSHTGAYEQYF. In DNA form, the CDR3 reads TGTGCCAGTAGTCACACAGGGGCCTACGAGCAGTACTTC.

This clone was detected only a few times. This chain's CDR3 is CASSYQGGYTF. The CDR3 DNA is TGTGCCAGCAGTTACCAGGGCGGCTACACCTTC. The chain links TRBV6-6 to TRBJ1-2; maybe TRBD1 (5 bases). Trimming pared 2 bases from V and 8 bases from J, leaving 6 bases between. CDR1 is MNHNY and CDR2 is SVGAGI in the germline V gene (reference sequence). This CDR3 contains 11 residues.

The chain has TRBV7-8 and TRBJ2-3, with 12 bases identical to TRBD2. The germline V gene has CDR1 SGHVS and CDR2 FQNEAQ. This CDR3 comprises 17 residues. Trimming cost V 5 bases and J 4 bases; bases outside gene matches: 10. CDR3 amino acids: CASSTDPTSGGSDTQYF. CDR3 bases: TGTGCCAGCAGCACGGACCCGACTAGCGGGGGTTCAGATACGCAGTATTTT. The variable domain in full, with the rest retrieved from reference TRBV7-8 and TRBJ2-3, is GAGVSQSPRYKVAKRGQDVALRCDPISGHVSLFWYQQALGQGPEFLTYFQNEAQLDKSGLPSDRFFAERPEGSVSTLKIQRTQQEDSAVYLCASSTDPTSGGSDTQYFGPGTRLTVL.

This clone was counted only a few times. V usage is TRBV7-9 and J usage is TRBJ1-6, with 10 bases identical to TRBD1. Unmatched junction bases numbered 1, after V lost 4 bases and J lost 7 bases. Germline CDR1 SEHNR, CDR2 FQNEAQ (reference sequence). This CDR3 has 14 residues. The DNA for the CDR3 is TGTGCCAGCAGCTCGGGACAGGGGAATTCACCCCTCCACTTT. This codes for CASSSGQGNSPLHF. Supplemented by reference TRBV7-9 and TRBJ1-6, the full variable domain reads DTGVSQNPRHKITKRGQNVTFRCDPISEHNRLYWYRQTLGQGPEFLTYFQNEAQLEKSRLLSDRFSAERPKGSFSTLEIQRTEQGDSAMYLCASSSGQGNSPLHFGNGTRLTVT.

The chain links TRBV5-1 to TRBJ2-5; possibly TRBD1 for D (5 bases). CDR1 is SGHRS and CDR2 is YFSETQ in the germline V gene. The ends were cut back, 3 bases at V and 2 bases at J, with 11 bases in the middle. The CDR3 runs 14 residues. CDR3 region: CASSYNRKQETQYF. Here the CDR3 DNA reads TGCGCCAGCAGCTATAACAGGAAGCAAGAGACCCAGTACTTC. The complete variable domain, with remaining parts taken from reference TRBV5-1 and TRBJ2-5, reads KAGVTQTPRYLIKTRGQQVTLSCSPISGHRSVSWYQQTPGQGLQFLFEYFSETQRNKGNFPGRFSGRQFSNSRSEMNVSTLELGDSALYLCASSYNRKQETQYFGPGTRLLVL.